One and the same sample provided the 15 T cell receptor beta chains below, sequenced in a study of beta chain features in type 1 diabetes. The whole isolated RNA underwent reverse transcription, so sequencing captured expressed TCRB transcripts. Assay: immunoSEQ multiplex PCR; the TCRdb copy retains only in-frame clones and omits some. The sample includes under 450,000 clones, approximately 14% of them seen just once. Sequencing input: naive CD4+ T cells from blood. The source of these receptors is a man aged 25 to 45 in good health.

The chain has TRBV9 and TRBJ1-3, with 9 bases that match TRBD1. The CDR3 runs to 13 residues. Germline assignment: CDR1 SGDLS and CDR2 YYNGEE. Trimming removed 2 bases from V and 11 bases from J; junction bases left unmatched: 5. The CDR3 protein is CASSVGTGTSIYF. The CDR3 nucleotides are TGTGCCAGCAGCGTCGGGACAGGGACCTCCATATATTTT.

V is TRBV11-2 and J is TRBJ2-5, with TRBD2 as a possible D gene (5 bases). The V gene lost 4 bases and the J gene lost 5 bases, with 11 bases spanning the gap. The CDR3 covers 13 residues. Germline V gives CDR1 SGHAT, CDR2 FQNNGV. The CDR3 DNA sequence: TGTGCCAGCAGCTCCGGGCGGAGGGAGACCCAGTACTTC. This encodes CASSSGRRETQYF. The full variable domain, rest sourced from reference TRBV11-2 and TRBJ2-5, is EAGVAQSPRYKIIEKRQSVAFWCNPISGHATLYWYQQILGQGPKLLIQFQNNGVVDDSQLPKDRFSAERLKGVDSTLKIQPAKLEDSAVYLCASSSGRRETQYFGPGTRLLVL.

This chain's CDR3 is CASSLGKAGQETQYF. DNA of the CDR3: TGTGCCAGCAGCTTAGGTAAAGCAGGACAAGAGACCCAGTACTTC. V gene TRBV7-8 combines with J gene TRBJ2-5, with D unclear. V dropped 1 base and J dropped 2 bases, with 11 bases sitting between them. The V gene's germline CDR1 is SGHVS and CDR2 FQNEAQ. This CDR3 is 15 amino acids long.

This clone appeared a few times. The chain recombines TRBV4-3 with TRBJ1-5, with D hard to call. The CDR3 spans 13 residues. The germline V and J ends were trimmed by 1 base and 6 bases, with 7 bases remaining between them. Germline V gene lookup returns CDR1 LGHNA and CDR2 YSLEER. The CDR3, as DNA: TGCGCCAGCAGCCAAGCAGGTTCTCAGCCCCAGCATTTT. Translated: CASSQAGSQPQHF.

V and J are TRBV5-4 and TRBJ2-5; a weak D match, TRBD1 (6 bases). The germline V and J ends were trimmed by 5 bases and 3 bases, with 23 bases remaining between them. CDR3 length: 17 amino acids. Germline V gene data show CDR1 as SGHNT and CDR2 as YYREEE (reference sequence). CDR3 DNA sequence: TGTGCCAGCAGATCGGACAGCAAGGGTTCGGCGAAAGAGACCCAGTACTTC. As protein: CASRSDSKGSAKETQYF.

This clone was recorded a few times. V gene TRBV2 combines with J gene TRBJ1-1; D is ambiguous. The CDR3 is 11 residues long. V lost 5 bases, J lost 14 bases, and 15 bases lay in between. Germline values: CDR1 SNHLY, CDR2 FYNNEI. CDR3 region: CASSIAPEEFF. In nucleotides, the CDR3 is TGTGCCAGCAGTATCGCTCCGGAAGAGTTCTTT.

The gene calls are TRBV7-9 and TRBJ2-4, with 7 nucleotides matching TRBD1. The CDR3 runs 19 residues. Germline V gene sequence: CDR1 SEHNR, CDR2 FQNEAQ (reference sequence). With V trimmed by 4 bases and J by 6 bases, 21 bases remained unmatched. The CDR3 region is CASSSPDTEWTGVSNIQYF. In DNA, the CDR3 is TGTGCCAGCAGCTCCCCAGACACCGAGTGGACAGGTGTTTCAAACATTCAGTACTTC.

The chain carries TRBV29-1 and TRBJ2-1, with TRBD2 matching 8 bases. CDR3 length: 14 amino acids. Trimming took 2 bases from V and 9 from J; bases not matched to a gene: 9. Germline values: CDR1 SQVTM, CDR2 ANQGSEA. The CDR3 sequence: CSVELVGTRTEQFF. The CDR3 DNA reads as TGCAGCGTTGAATTAGTGGGGACTAGGACTGAGCAGTTCTTC.

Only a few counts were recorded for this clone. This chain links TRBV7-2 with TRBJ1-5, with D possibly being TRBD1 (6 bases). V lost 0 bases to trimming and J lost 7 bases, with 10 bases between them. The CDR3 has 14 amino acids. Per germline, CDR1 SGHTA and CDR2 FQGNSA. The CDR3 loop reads CASSLARGGQPQHF. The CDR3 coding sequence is TGTGCCAGCAGCTTAGCCAGGGGTGGGCAGCCCCAGCATTTT. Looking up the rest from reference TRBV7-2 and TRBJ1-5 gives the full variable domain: GAGVSQSPSNKVTEKGKDVELRCDPISGHTALYWYRQSLGQGLEFLIYFQGNSAPDKSGLPSDRFSAERTGGSVSTLTIQRTQQEDSAVYLCASSLARGGQPQHFGDGTRLSIL.

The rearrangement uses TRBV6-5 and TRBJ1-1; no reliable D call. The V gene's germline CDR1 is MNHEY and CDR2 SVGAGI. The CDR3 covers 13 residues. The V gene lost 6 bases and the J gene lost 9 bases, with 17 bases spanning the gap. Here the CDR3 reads CASSYNGLSKAFF. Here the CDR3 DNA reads TGTGCCAGCAGCTACAACGGATTATCGAAAGCTTTCTTT.

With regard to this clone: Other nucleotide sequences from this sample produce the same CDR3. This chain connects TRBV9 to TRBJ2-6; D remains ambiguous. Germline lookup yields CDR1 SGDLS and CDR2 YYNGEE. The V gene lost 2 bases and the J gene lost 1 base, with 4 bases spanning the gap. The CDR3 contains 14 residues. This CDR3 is CASSVGSGANVLTF. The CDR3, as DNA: TGTGCCAGCAGCGTGGGGTCTGGGGCCAACGTCCTGACTTTC.

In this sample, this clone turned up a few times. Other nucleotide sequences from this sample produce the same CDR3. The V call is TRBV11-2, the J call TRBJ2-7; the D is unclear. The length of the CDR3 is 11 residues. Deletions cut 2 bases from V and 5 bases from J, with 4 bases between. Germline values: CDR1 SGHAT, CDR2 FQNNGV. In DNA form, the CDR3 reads TGTGCCAGCAGCTTACGCGACGAGCAGTACTTC. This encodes CASSLRDEQYF.

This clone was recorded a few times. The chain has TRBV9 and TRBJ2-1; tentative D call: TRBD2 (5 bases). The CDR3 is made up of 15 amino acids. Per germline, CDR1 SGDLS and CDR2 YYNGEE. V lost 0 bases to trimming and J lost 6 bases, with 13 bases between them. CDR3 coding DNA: TGTGCCAGCAGCGTAGGCGGGTGGGAGCGCAATGAGCAGTTCTTC. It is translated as CASSVGGWERNEQFF.

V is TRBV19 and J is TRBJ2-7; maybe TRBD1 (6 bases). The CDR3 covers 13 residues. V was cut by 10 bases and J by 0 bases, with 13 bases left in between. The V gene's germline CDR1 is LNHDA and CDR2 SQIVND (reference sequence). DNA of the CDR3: TGTGCCACCTCAAGGACAGTCTCCTACGAGCAGTACTTC. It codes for CATSRTVSYEQYF.

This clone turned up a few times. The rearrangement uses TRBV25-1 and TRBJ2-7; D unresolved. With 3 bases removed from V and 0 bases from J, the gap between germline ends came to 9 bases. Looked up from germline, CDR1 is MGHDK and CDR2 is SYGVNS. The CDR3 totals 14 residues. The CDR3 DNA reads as TGTGCCAGCAGTGAGCCAGGAAGCTCCTACGAGCAGTACTTC. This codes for CASSEPGSSYEQYF.